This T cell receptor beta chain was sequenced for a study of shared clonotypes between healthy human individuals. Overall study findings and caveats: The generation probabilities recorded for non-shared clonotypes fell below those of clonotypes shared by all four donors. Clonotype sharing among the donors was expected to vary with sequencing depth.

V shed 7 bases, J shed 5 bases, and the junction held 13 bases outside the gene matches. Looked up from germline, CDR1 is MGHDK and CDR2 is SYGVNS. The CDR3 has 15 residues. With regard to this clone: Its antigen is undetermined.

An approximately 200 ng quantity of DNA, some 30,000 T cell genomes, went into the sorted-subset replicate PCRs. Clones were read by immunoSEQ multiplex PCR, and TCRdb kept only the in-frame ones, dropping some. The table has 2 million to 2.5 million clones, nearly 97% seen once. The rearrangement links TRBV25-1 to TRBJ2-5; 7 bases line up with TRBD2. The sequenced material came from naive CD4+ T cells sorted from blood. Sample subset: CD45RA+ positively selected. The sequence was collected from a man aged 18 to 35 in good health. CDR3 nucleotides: TGTGCCAGCACCGAAACTAGCGAGGGGACGGAGACCCAGTACTTC. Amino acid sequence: CASTETSEGTETQYF. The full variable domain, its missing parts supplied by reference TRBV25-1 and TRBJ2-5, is EADIYQTPRYLVIGTGKKITLECSQTMGHDKMYWYQQDPGMELHLIHYSYGVNSTEKGDLSSESTVSRIRTEHFPLTLESARPSHTSQYLCASTETSEGTETQYFGPGTRLLVL.